The sequence of this T cell receptor (beta chain) was determined in a study of radiation and T cells in renal cell carcinoma. At the level of the study: Nephrectomy followed 15 Gy stereotactic body radiation by 4 weeks.

Regarding time point: blood 2 weeks post-SBRT. Treatment defined: 15 Gy SBRT to primary tumor, nephrectomy 4 weeks later. Blood was sampled at baseline, 2 weeks and 4 weeks after SBRT. The tumor was a clear cell renal cell carcinoma. In regard to this clone: What it recognizes is unknown.

Only in-frame clones appear in the TCRdb table, and some are missing; sequencing was by immunoSEQ multiplex PCR. The repertoire includes 45,000 to 55,000 clones, 80% of them detected once, and roughly 30% sits in the top ten. Whole-study findings and limits: Top tumor clonotypes rose in blood 2 weeks post-radiation, then contracted.

The TCR sequence derives from a woman in her sixties or seventies with renal cell carcinoma. Sequenced here: blood, sampled from a patient whose treatment included radiotherapy and nephrectomy.

CDR3 DNA: TGTGCCAGCAGTAATCGACGGGCAGGATCCGGGGAGCTGTTTTTT. Its protein product is CASSNRRAGSGELFF. The chain combines TRBV6-1 with TRBJ2-2; D uncertain. The CDR3 totals 15 residues. Germline values: CDR1 MNHNS, CDR2 SASEGT. V lost 5 bases, J lost 6 bases, and 16 bases lay in between.